The 6 T cell receptor beta chains below all came from one sample that was sequenced in a study of shared clonotypes between healthy human individuals. Clones were sequenced by immunoSEQ multiplex PCR, and TCRdb holds only the in-frame ones, with some missing. Among about half a million clones listed, roughly 80% were seen once. Sequences were obtained from PBMCs. The receptors were gathered from a woman aged 40 to 50 in good health. Some clones in this sample may be carry-over from other donors' samples.

This clone was seen a handful of times. Only one base separates this from a far larger clonotype, so it likely reflects a read error. The same CDR3 is also encoded by other DNA sequences in this sample. This sequence joins TRBV11-2 and TRBJ2-7, with 7 bases lining up with TRBD1. This CDR3 contains 15 residues. Germline values: CDR1 SGHAT, CDR2 FQNNGV. CDR3 loop: CASSLDARGIDEQYF. CDR3 DNA: TGCGCCAGCAGCTTAGATGCCAGGGGGATCGACGAGCAGTACTTC.

The chain couples TRBV7-8 to TRBJ2-7, with D unclear. This CDR3 contains 12 residues. V was clipped by 5 bases and J by 9 bases, with 14 bases between them. CDR1 and CDR2 (germline): SGHVS, FQNEAQ. The chain's CDR3 is CASSPARIGQYF. In DNA form, the CDR3 reads TGTGCCAGCAGCCCCGCCAGAATCGGGCAGTACTTC. The complete variable domain, with remaining parts taken from reference TRBV7-8 and TRBJ2-7, reads GAGVSQSPRYKVAKRGQDVALRCDPISGHVSLFWYQQALGQGPEFLTYFQNEAQLDKSGLPSDRFFAERPEGSVSTLKIQRTQQEDSAVYLCASSPARIGQYFGPGTRLTVT.

J is TRBJ2-1 and V is TRBV11-2; 7 nucleotides match TRBD1. Looked up from germline, CDR1 is SGHAT and CDR2 is FQNNGV. Trimming cost V 5 bases and J 6 bases; bases outside gene matches: 7. The CDR3 is 14 amino acids. As DNA, the CDR3 is TGTGCCAGCAGCCTCCTTAGACAGGGCAATGAGCAGTTCTTC. Translated: CASSLLRQGNEQFF.

A note on this clone: The identical CDR3 is also encoded by other nucleotide sequences in the sample. The chain employs TRBV2 and TRBJ1-1; tentative D call: TRBD1 (5 bases). This CDR3 spans 13 amino acids. Trimming left V 3 bases short and J 5 bases short, with 10 bases between. Looked up from germline, CDR1 is SNHLY and CDR2 is FYNNEI. For the CDR3, the DNA is TGTGCCAGCAGTGAGGGGGTAAGAACTGAAGCTTTCTTT. Its protein product is CASSEGVRTEAFF.

The chain has TRBV28 and TRBJ2-2, with 14 nucleotides matching TRBD2. J lost 8 bases, V lost 6 bases, and 8 bases had no gene match. The CDR3 is made up of 16 amino acids. In germline, CDR1 is MDHEN, CDR2 SYDVKM. The CDR3 bases are TGTGCCAGCAGCGACGGGACTAGCGGGAGTAGAGGGGAGCTGTTTTTT. Amino acid sequence: CASSDGTSGSRGELFF.

The sample holds many counts of this clone. The gene calls are TRBV5-5 and TRBJ2-3; unclear D gene. Germline lookup yields CDR1 SGHKS and CDR2 YYEKEE (reference sequence). The CDR3 length is 12 residues. Deletions cut 0 bases from V and 6 bases from J, with 5 bases between. CDR3 loop: CASSLARDTQYF. The DNA of the CDR3 is TGTGCCAGCAGCTTGGCCCGGGATACGCAGTATTTT. Using reference TRBV5-5 and TRBJ2-3 for the parts outside the CDR3, the full variable domain is DAGVTQSPTHLIKTRGQQVTLRCSPISGHKSVSWYQQVLGQGPQFIFQYYEKEERGRGNFPDRFSARQFPNYSSELNVNALLLGDSALYLCASSLARDTQYFGPGTRLTVL.